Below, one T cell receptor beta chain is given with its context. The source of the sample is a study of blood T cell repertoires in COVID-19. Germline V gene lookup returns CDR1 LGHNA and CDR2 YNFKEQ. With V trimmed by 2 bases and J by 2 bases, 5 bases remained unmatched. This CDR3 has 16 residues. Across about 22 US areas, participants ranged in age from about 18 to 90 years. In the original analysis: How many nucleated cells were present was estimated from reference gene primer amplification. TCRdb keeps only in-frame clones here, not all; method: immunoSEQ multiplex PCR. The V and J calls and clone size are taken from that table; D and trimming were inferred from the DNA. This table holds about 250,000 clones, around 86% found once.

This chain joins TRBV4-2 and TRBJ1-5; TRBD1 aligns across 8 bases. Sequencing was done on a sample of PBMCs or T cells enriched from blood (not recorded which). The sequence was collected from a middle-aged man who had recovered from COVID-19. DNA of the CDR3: TGTGCCAGCAGCCAACCCAGGGGGCTCGGCAATCAGCCCCAGCATTTT. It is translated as CASSQPRGLGNQPQHF.